The clone carrying this T cell receptor (beta chain) was counted ten times or more. Between the trimmed V and J ends, which lost 5 bases and 4 bases, there was a span of 16 bases. The V gene's germline CDR1 is SGHTA and CDR2 FQGTGA. This CDR3 contains 15 residues. The data originate from a study of spatial heterogeneity in lung cancer. Time point given: sample taken at primary tumor resection. The study sequenced unsorted whole RNA from tumor, nontumor lung or frozen PBMC. MiXCR, run by TCRdb on the 5' RACE reads, gives a single entry per CDR3 protein. The table has around 40,000 distinct CDR3 sequences, 4.5% to 6% seen once; the top ten hold approximately 10%.

The chain is built from TRBV7-3 and TRBJ2-3, with a tentative D call TRBD1 (6 bases). The source is a male donor with early-stage non-small cell lung cancer. Sequencing was performed on PBMCs, taken at surgery. In DNA form, the CDR3 reads TGTGCCAGCAGCCACCCCCAGGACAGTGCAGATACGCAGTATTTT. This gives the protein CASSHPQDSADTQYF.